A single sample is the source of the 30 T cell receptor beta chains below, sequenced in a study of blood T cell repertoires in COVID-19. Some clones are missing from TCRdb's copy, which holds only in-frame ones; the method was immunoSEQ multiplex PCR. The sample contains over 250,000 clones, about 90% of which appear only once. Source material: peripheral blood. The receptors originated from a woman in her fifties or sixties with COVID-19, enrolled during active disease.

The rearrangement joins TRBV10-3 to TRBJ2-7, with 10 positions matching TRBD1. The CDR3 loop spans 15 amino acids. J lost 6 bases, V lost 0 bases, and 5 bases had no gene match. In germline, CDR1 is ENHRY, CDR2 SYGVKD. CDR3 in DNA: TGTGCCATCAGTGAGTCTGGGACAGGGGCCGTCGAGCAGTACTTC. The encoded protein is CAISESGTGAVEQYF.

The V and J genes are TRBV30 and TRBJ2-7; TRBD2 aligns across 10 bases. Germline CDR1 is GTSNPN and CDR2 is SVGIG (reference sequence). The CDR3 length is 19 residues. The J segment lost 3 bases and the V segment lost 2 bases, leaving 19 bases of the junction unmatched. In nucleotides, the CDR3 is TGTGCCTGGAGTCCGGGTTCGCGGACTAGCGGCTTGCCGATCTACGAGCAGTACTTC. Translated: CAWSPGSRTSGLPIYEQYF.

This clone was observed a single time. This chain connects TRBV7-8 to TRBJ1-1; possibly TRBD1 for D (6 bases). The CDR3 is 13 amino acids. Per the germline V gene, CDR1 is SGHVS and CDR2 is FQNEAQ. V lost 8 bases and J 1 base, leaving 11 bases between the germline ends. The CDR3 DNA reads TGTGCCAGCCTCCGGGGGGCGAACACTGAAGCTTTCTTT. This sequence encodes CASLRGANTEAFF.

The chain is built from TRBV4-1 and TRBJ1-1, with 7 bases that match TRBD1. Germline-derived CDR1 and CDR2 are MGHRA and YSYEKL. V lost 4 bases to trimming and J lost 3 bases; unmatched junction nucleotides: 8. The CDR3 spans 15 residues. The CDR3 sequence: CASSRGQARDTEAFF. In nucleotides, the CDR3 is TGCGCCAGCAGCCGCGGACAGGCGAGGGACACTGAAGCTTTCTTT.

V usage is TRBV5-1 and J usage is TRBJ2-2, with TRBD2 matching over 10 bases. J gave up 3 bases and V 4 bases, and 3 bases lay outside the gene matches. This CDR3 has 15 residues. The germline gives CDR1 SGHRS, CDR2 YFSETQ. The CDR3 here is CASSAGLADTGELFF. Here the CDR3 DNA reads TGCGCCAGCAGCGCTGGACTAGCGGACACCGGGGAGCTGTTTTTT.

CDR3 bases: TGTGCCAGTAAAACAGGGGGTGGAAACACCATATATTTT. It codes for CASKTGGGNTIYF. The genes are TRBV3-1 (or the pseudogene TRBV3-2) and TRBJ1-3, with TRBD1 matching over 8 bases. The CDR3 runs to 13 residues. With 9 bases clipped from V and 3 bases from J, the junction kept 4 bases outside the gene matches. Looked up from germline, CDR1 is LGHDT and CDR2 is YNNKEL (reference sequence).

Concerning this clone: Mismatch with germline at one junction end may stem from a read error. This chain connects TRBV7-7 to TRBJ2-1; 7 nucleotides agree with TRBD2. Germline V lookup: CDR1 SSHAT, CDR2 FNYEAQ (reference sequence). This CDR3 contains 15 residues. The chain's CDR3 is CASSSTSARINEQFF. The CDR3 DNA sequence: TGTGCTAGCAGCTCAACTAGCGCAAGAATCAATGAGCAGTTCTTC.

V is TRBV11-2 and J is TRBJ2-1; tentatively, D is TRBD2 (6 bases). Deletions cut 2 bases from V and 4 bases from J, with 18 bases between. Germline CDR1 is SGHAT and CDR2 is FQNNGV. The CDR3 length is 17 residues. For the CDR3, the DNA is TGTGCCAGCAGCTTACTCTTATGGGAGGACGGATACAATGAGCAGTTCTTC. Translating gives CASSLLLWEDGYNEQFF.

The chain employs TRBV18 and TRBJ2-1; unclear D gene. CDR3 length: 17 residues. Germline CDR1 reads KGHSH; CDR2 reads LQKENI. The germline V and J ends were trimmed by 4 bases and 0 bases, with 16 bases remaining between them. CDR3 sequence (DNA): TGTGCCAGCTCACGCCACCAAACAGCCAACTCCTACAATGAGCAGTTCTTC. It is translated as CASSRHQTANSYNEQFF. Together with reference TRBV18 and TRBJ2-1, the CDR3 gives the full variable domain: NAGVMQNPRHLVRRRGQEARLRCSPMKGHSHVYWYRQLPEEGLKFMVYLQKENIIDESGMPKERFSAEFPKEGPSILRIQQVVRGDSAAYFCASSRHQTANSYNEQFFGPGTRLTVL.

This rearrangement joins TRBV23-1 to TRBJ2-1; 7 bases match TRBD1. TRBV23-1 is known as an ORF, though its function is uncertain. The V and J ends lost 6 bases and 8 bases, in that order; junction bases with no gene match: 13. This CDR3 comprises 15 residues. The CDR3 here is CASSRRQGRHDEQFF. DNA for the CDR3: TGCGCCAGCAGCCGCAGACAGGGCAGACATGATGAGCAGTTCTTC.

The gene calls are TRBV19 and TRBJ1-4; 8 nucleotides agree with TRBD1. Trimming at V came to 4 bases and at J to 0 bases, leaving 4 bases not matched to a gene. Per the germline V gene, CDR1 is LNHDA and CDR2 is SQIVND (reference sequence). This CDR3 region has 16 residues. The CDR3 spells CASSRTGTATNEKLFF. The CDR3 DNA is TGTGCCAGTAGTAGGACAGGGACTGCAACTAATGAAAAACTGTTTTTT.

In this sample, this clone turned up once. V and J are TRBV7-8 and TRBJ1-1; 10 nucleotides line up with TRBD1. After removal of 5 bases from V and 6 bases from J, the junction contained 6 bases not matched to a gene. Germline loops: CDR1 SGHVS, CDR2 FQNEAQ. The CDR3 extends over 14 amino acids. The CDR3 nucleotides are TGTGCCAGCAGCAGAACGACAGGGGGCCCTGAAGCTTTCTTT. Its translation: CASSRTTGGPEAFF.

In this sample, this clone turned up a few times. This chain connects TRBV5-4 to TRBJ1-2; TRBD1 is a possible D gene (5 bases). The CDR3 is made up of 15 amino acids. The germline V gene has CDR1 SGHNT and CDR2 YYREEE (reference sequence). V lost 4 bases and J 8 bases, leaving 21 bases between the germline ends. CDR3 protein: CASSVGSRGPDGYTF. CDR3 DNA sequence: TGTGCCAGCAGCGTGGGCAGTAGGGGCCCGGACGGCTACACCTTC.

The chain employs TRBV13 and TRBJ2-7, with D perhaps matching TRBD1 (6 bases). The CDR3 runs to 14 residues. Germline loops: CDR1 PRHDT, CDR2 FYEKMQ (reference sequence). Trimming removed 5 bases at V and 2 bases at J, with 13 bases between. The CDR3 DNA is TGTGCCAGCAGCCAACGTCGACAGGCCTACGAGCAGTACTTC. This sequence encodes CASSQRRQAYEQYF.

V gene TRBV6-1 combines with J gene TRBJ2-3; 13 nucleotides line up with TRBD2. This CDR3 spans 17 amino acids. V was pared by 3 bases and J by 2 bases, with 5 bases of the junction left unmatched. The germline V gene has CDR1 MNHNS and CDR2 SASEGT. The CDR3 DNA sequence: TGTGCCAGCAGTGATTGGACTAGCGGGAGTTCCACAGATACGCAGTATTTT. It translates to CASSDWTSGSSTDTQYF.

V and J are TRBV10-3 and TRBJ1-2, with TRBD1 matching 11 bases. Germline trimming cut 8 bases from V and 4 bases from J; bases unmatched to any gene: 12. From germline, CDR1 is ENHRY and CDR2 SYGVKD. This CDR3 is 16 amino acids long. The CDR3 DNA follows: TGTGCCATCTTCTCGGGACAGGGGGGTAGTAGCTATGGCTACACCTTC. It specifies CAIFSGQGGSSYGYTF.

The CDR3: CATHQRQATNVGNTIYF. The CDR3, as DNA: TGTGCCACCCACCAGAGACAGGCGACAAATGTCGGAAACACCATATATTTT. V is TRBV28 and J is TRBJ1-3; tentatively, D is TRBD1 (6 bases). This CDR3 is built from 17 residues. Germline V gives CDR1 MDHEN, CDR2 SYDVKM. Trimming stripped 10 bases from V and 4 bases from J, with 26 bases between.

The chain recombines TRBV19 with TRBJ1-4; 7 nucleotides align to TRBD1. V shed 3 bases, J shed 7 bases, and the junction held 11 bases outside the gene matches. The CDR3 totals 16 residues. Germline CDR1 LNHDA, CDR2 SQIVND (reference sequence). CDR3 sequence: CASSITGDGFGEKLFF. For the CDR3, the DNA is TGTGCCAGTAGTATCACAGGGGATGGGTTTGGTGAAAAACTGTTTTTT.

This chain links TRBV9 with TRBJ2-7, with TRBD1 matching 9 bases. This CDR3 has 15 residues. Germline V gene data show CDR1 as SGDLS and CDR2 as YYNGEE. V shed 4 bases, J shed 5 bases, and the junction held 10 bases outside the gene matches. The CDR3 spells CASSFTGTGTHEQYF. The CDR3 region has the DNA TGTGCCAGCAGCTTCACCGGGACAGGGACCCACGAGCAGTACTTC.

The chain carries TRBV18 and TRBJ2-5, with TRBD1 matching 8 bases. Germline V CDR1 and CDR2: KGHSH, LQKENI. The CDR3 sequence is 13 residues long. Trimming removed 5 bases from V and 4 bases from J; junction bases left unmatched: 3. DNA of the CDR3: TGTGCCAGCTCATCGCAGGGGGCAGAGACCCAGTACTTC. Translation: CASSSQGAETQYF.

V is TRBV19 and J is TRBJ2-3; 14 nucleotides match TRBD2. The trim removed 9 bases at V and 5 bases at J, leaving 16 bases unmatched. This CDR3 is built from 18 residues. The V gene's germline CDR1 is LNHDA and CDR2 SQIVND (reference sequence). The CDR3 region has the DNA TGTGCCAGCGACGGGACTAGCGGGAGAGTCCTCTCTAAAGATACGCAGTATTTT. Encoded protein: CASDGTSGRVLSKDTQYF.

This clone was detected once. The rearrangement joins TRBV7-3 to TRBJ1-1; no reliable D call. Trimming cost V 5 bases and J 1 base, with 8 bases left between them. Germline lookup yields CDR1 SGHTA and CDR2 FQGTGA. The CDR3 consists of 13 residues. CDR3 DNA: TGTGCCAGCAGCCTCCTCTGGAACACTGAAGCTTTCTTT. It yields the protein CASSLLWNTEAFF.

V gene TRBV19 combines with J gene TRBJ1-2; 9 bases fit TRBD1. This CDR3 contains 13 residues. The V and J ends lost 6 bases and 8 bases, in that order; junction bases with no gene match: 7. From germline, CDR1 is LNHDA and CDR2 SQIVND (reference sequence). The CDR3 sequence: CASSPGTGYGYTF. Here the CDR3 DNA reads TGTGCCAGTAGCCCCGGGACAGGGTACGGCTACACCTTC.

This clone was seen more than once but under ten times. The J gene is TRBJ2-2, the V gene TRBV3-1 (or the pseudogene TRBV3-2); tentatively, D is TRBD1 (6 bases). Germline V gene data show CDR1 as LGHDT and CDR2 as YNNKEL (reference sequence). The CDR3 runs 13 residues. V lost 4 bases and J lost 7, with 10 bases in between. The CDR3 nucleotides read TGTGCCAGCAGCCTTGGGACACTCGGGGAGCTGTTTTTT. Translating it yields CASSLGTLGELFF.

The chain links TRBV4-1 to TRBJ2-5; D is perhaps TRBD2 (5 bases). Germline CDR1 is MGHRA and CDR2 is YSYEKL. V was cut by 1 base and J by 4 bases, with 13 bases left in between. This CDR3 is 15 amino acids long. The CDR3 protein is CASSQVGLPPETQYF. The CDR3 region has the DNA TGCGCCAGCAGCCAAGTAGGACTCCCCCCAGAGACCCAGTACTTC.

The chain carries TRBV11-2 and TRBJ2-7; unclear D gene. V was clipped by 5 bases and J by 3 bases, with 5 bases between them. This CDR3 spans 11 amino acids. Germline CDR1 reads SGHAT; CDR2 reads FQNNGV. As DNA, the CDR3 is TGTGCCAGCAGCCCCGTCTACGAGCAGTACTTC. Translation: CASSPVYEQYF.

The chain has TRBV28 and TRBJ1-1; 7 positions agree with TRBD1. The junction had 7 bases not matched to a gene; V was cut back by 8 bases and J by 1 base. This CDR3 is built from 14 residues. Germline values: CDR1 MDHEN, CDR2 SYDVKM. CDR3 nucleotide sequence: TGTGCCAGCCTACCCGGGACAGCGAACACTGAAGCTTTCTTT. Translating gives CASLPGTANTEAFF.

The rearrangement uses TRBV7-9 and TRBJ1-4, with 7 bases that match TRBD1. This CDR3 region has 14 residues. V was pared by 5 bases and J by 10 bases, with 10 bases of the junction left unmatched. Per the germline V gene, CDR1 is SEHNR and CDR2 is FQNEAQ (reference sequence). CDR3 sequence reads: CASSPSRGGGKLFF. As DNA, the CDR3 is TGTGCCAGCAGCCCTTCACGAGGGGGCGGAAAACTGTTTTTT. Together with reference TRBV7-9 and TRBJ1-4, the CDR3 gives the full variable domain: DTGVSQNPRHKITKRGQNVTFRCDPISEHNRLYWYRQTLGQGPEFLTYFQNEAQLEKSRLLSDRFSAERPKGSFSTLEIQRTEQGDSAMYLCASSPSRGGGKLFFGSGTQLSVL.

This clone has just a few counts. This chain's CDR3 is CASSLVSGSHGYTF. CDR3 nucleotide sequence: TGTGCCAGCAGCTTAGTTTCAGGGTCTCATGGCTACACCTTC. The rearrangement links TRBV7-2 to TRBJ1-2; maybe TRBD1 (5 bases). V lost 1 base and J lost 6, with 12 bases in between. The CDR3 runs 14 residues. Germline assignment: CDR1 SGHTA and CDR2 FQGNSA.

V and J are TRBV9 and TRBJ2-7, with 10 bases that match TRBD2. From germline, CDR1 is SGDLS and CDR2 YYNGEE. After removal of 0 bases from V and 3 bases from J, the junction contained 3 bases not matched to a gene. This CDR3 has 15 amino acids. This CDR3 is CASSVEASGSYEQYF. Here the CDR3 DNA reads TGTGCCAGCAGCGTAGAGGCTAGCGGGAGCTACGAGCAGTACTTC.